Each of the 5 T cell receptor beta chains below was sequenced from the same sample in a study of T-cell memory formation after mild COVID-19. MiXCR, run by TCRdb on the 5' RACE reads, gives a single entry per CDR3 protein. The table lists around 200,000 distinct CDR3 sequences, about a fifth of them singletons. Sequencing used PBMCs or a T cell subset sorted from them (not recorded which). These receptors all stem from an adult woman who had mild COVID-19 (a few samples of this study predate the infection). Cell type and time point are not known.

The chain has TRBV9 and TRBJ2-1, with 8 positions matching TRBD1. Per the germline V gene, CDR1 is SGDLS and CDR2 is YYNGEE. The CDR3 spans 15 residues. The V segment lost 5 bases and the J segment 3 bases; nucleotides outside the gene matches: 7. The CDR3: CASSPQGAFYNEQFF. In DNA, the CDR3 is TGTGCCAGCAGTCCGCAGGGGGCCTTCTACAATGAGCAGTTCTTC.

The chain joins TRBV11-2 to TRBJ2-2, with 8 nucleotides matching TRBD1. The V gene's germline CDR1 is SGHAT and CDR2 FQNNGV. The J segment lost 4 bases and the V segment lost 4 bases, leaving 5 bases of the junction unmatched. The CDR3 extends over 15 amino acids. The CDR3 protein is CASSWWDRSTGELFF. Written as DNA, the CDR3 is TGTGCCAGCAGCTGGTGGGACAGGAGCACCGGGGAGCTGTTTTTT.

V and J are TRBV9 and TRBJ2-3; D remains unclear. This CDR3 spans 12 amino acids. V dropped 3 bases and J dropped 4 bases, with 6 bases sitting between them. Germline-derived CDR1 and CDR2 are SGDLS and YYNGEE. The DNA of the CDR3 is TGTGCCAGCAGCGAGACCCCAGATACGCAGTATTTT. Protein sequence: CASSETPDTQYF.

This clonotype was found a few times. V gene TRBV18 combines with J gene TRBJ2-5; 7 nucleotides match TRBD2. CDR1 is KGHSH and CDR2 is LQKENI in the germline V gene. The V and J ends lost 3 bases and 2 bases, in that order; junction bases with no gene match: 6. This CDR3 is 15 amino acids long. In DNA form, the CDR3 reads TGTGCCAGCTCACCTTTTACTAGCGAACAAGAGACCCAGTACTTC. Protein: CASSPFTSEQETQYF.

This chain links TRBV10-3 with TRBJ2-6; 12 bases map to TRBD1. The CDR3 has 18 residues. The germline CDR1 and CDR2 sequences are ENHRY and SYGVKD. Trimming took 4 bases from V and 3 from J; bases not matched to a gene: 7. The CDR3 region has the DNA TGTGCCATCAGTGCCCCGGGGACAGGGGGCGATGGGGCCAACGTCCTGACTTTC. This translates into CAISAPGTGGDGANVLTF.